This T cell receptor (beta chain) was sequenced in a study of OX40 agonist ivuxolimab in advanced cancers. The CDR3 length is 16 residues. Germline CDR1 SNHLY, CDR2 FYNNEI. V was clipped by 6 bases and J by 0 bases, with 17 bases between them. Clones were read by immunoSEQ multiplex PCR, and TCRdb kept only the in-frame ones, dropping some. The sample holds tens of thousands of clones; around 87% are singletons and the top ten take about 0.5%. As regards this clone: The antigen is unknown.

Study-level points and caveats: Patients with a partial response at 0.1-3.0 mg/kg had among the lowest clonal expansion. CD4+ T cells averaged fewer expanded clones than CD8+ T cells.

J is TRBJ1-2 and V is TRBV2; D not resolved. The source of this sequence is an adult with an advanced solid tumor such as melanoma, head and neck, liver or kidney cancer. This material consisted of CD4+ or CD8+ T cells sorted from blood, taken in a trial of the OX40 agonist ivuxolimab. CDR3 DNA sequence: TGTGCCAGCAGGGTCTCACCGCTCCCTACTAACTATGGCTACACCTTC. This sequence encodes CASRVSPLPTNYGYTF.